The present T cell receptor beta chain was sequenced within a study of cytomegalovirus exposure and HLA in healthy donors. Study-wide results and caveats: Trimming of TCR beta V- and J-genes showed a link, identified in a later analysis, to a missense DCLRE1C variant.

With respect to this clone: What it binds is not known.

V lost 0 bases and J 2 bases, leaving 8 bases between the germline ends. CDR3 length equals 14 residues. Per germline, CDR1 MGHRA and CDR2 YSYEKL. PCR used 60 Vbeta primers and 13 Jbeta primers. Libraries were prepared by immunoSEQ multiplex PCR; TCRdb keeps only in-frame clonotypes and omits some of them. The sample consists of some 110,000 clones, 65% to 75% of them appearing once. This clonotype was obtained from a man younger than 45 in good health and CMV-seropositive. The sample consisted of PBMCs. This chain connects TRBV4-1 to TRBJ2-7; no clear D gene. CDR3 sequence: CASSQDGQAYEQYF. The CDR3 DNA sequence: TGCGCCAGCAGCCAAGACGGTCAAGCCTACGAGCAGTACTTC.